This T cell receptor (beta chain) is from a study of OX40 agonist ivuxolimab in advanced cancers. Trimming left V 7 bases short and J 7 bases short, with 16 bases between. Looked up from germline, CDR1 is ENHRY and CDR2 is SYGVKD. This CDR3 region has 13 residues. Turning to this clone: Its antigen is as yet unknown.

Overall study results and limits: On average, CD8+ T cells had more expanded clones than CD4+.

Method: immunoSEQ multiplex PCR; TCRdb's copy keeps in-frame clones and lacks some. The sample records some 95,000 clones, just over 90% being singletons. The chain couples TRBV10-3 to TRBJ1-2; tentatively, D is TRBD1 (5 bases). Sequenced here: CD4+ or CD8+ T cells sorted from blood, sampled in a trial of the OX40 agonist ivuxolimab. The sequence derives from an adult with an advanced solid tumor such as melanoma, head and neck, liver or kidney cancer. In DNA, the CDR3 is TGTGCCATCAAGGCTGACAGCATGGGTGGCTACACCTTC. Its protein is CAIKADSMGGYTF.